The 20 T cell receptor beta chains given below trace back to one sample, sequenced in a study of T cell repertoires in cytomegalovirus infection. For these receptors, no antigen is known. A single record per CDR3 protein comes from TCRdb applying MiXCR to the reads. The table records about 220,000 distinct CDR3 sequences, 30% to 45% of them present only once. The source material was CD8+ T cells from cultured PBMCs, sampled from culture after CMV antigen stimulation. These receptors were obtained from a human donor in good health (CMV status not recorded). Some clones in this sample may be carry-over from other donors' samples.

Worth noting for this clonotype: A clone one base away is much larger, so this may be a read error. The V gene is TRBV10-3, the J gene TRBJ2-1, with TRBD2 matching 7 bases. This CDR3 has 13 amino acids. Germline V gene lookup returns CDR1 ENHRY and CDR2 SYGVKD. CDR3 sequence (DNA): TGTGCCATCACTAGCGGTACCTACAATGAGCAGTTATTC. This sequence encodes CAITSGTYNEQLF.

Here the CDR3 reads CASSPGGINEQFF. The CDR3 DNA sequence: TGTGCCAGCAGCCCTGGCGGGATAAATGAGCAGTTCTTC. This chain connects TRBV7-9 to TRBJ2-1; D perhaps matches TRBD2 (6 bases). The CDR3 is 13 residues long. V lost 5 bases and J 7 bases, leaving 12 bases between the germline ends. Germline V gene sequence: CDR1 SEHNR, CDR2 FQNEAQ (reference sequence). Using reference TRBV7-9 and TRBJ2-1 for the parts outside the CDR3, the full variable domain is DTGVSQNPRHKITKRGQNVTFRCDPISEHNRLYWYRQTLGQGPEFLTYFQNEAQLEKSRLLSDRFSAERPKGSFSTLEIQRTEQGDSAMYLCASSPGGINEQFFGPGTRLTVL.

Comment on this clonotype: With a much larger clone just one base away, this may be a read error. The chain combines TRBV7-8 with TRBJ2-1; TRBD2 is a possible D gene (7 bases). The germline gives CDR1 SGHVS, CDR2 FQNEAQ. CDR3 size: 16 residues. CDR3 region: CASSKTRGGALNVQFF. The CDR3 DNA is TGTGCCAGCAGCAAAACCCGTGGGGGGGCTCTCAATGTGCAGTTCTTC.

This clonotype was observed many times. The chain employs TRBV7-2 and TRBJ2-1; tentative D call: TRBD2 (6 bases). V lost 7 bases to trimming and J lost 1 base, with 20 bases between them. Germline assignment: CDR1 SGHTA and CDR2 FQGNSA. CDR3 length: 17 residues. In DNA form, the CDR3 reads TGTGCCAGCACCACCGGGTGGCGGGACCTATCCTACAATGAGCAGTTCTTC. It encodes CASTTGWRDLSYNEQFF.

The chain carries TRBV5-4 and TRBJ1-3; possibly TRBD1 for D (6 bases). Germline V gives CDR1 SGHNT, CDR2 YYREEE (reference sequence). The CDR3 runs to 17 residues. The ends were cut back, 0 bases at V and 4 bases at J, with 17 bases in the middle. CDR3 sequence reads: CASSLGPQGSRGNTIYF. The DNA of the CDR3 is TGTGCCAGCAGCTTGGGCCCGCAGGGGAGCAGGGGAAACACCATATATTTT. Looking up the rest from reference TRBV5-4 and TRBJ1-3 gives the full variable domain: ETGVTQSPTHLIKTRGQQVTLRCSSQSGHNTVSWYQQALGQGPQFIFQYYREEENGRGNFPPRFSGLQFPNYSSELNVNALELDDSALYLCASSLGPQGSRGNTIYFGEGSWLTVV.

This clonotype was seen a few times. This chain uses TRBV7-9 with TRBJ1-1; D unresolved. The length of the CDR3 is 8 residues. Per the germline V gene, CDR1 is SEHNR and CDR2 is FQNEAQ (reference sequence). The CDR3 coding sequence is TGTGCAAGCCCTGAAGCTTTCTTT. Its translation: CASPEAFF. The full variable domain, in which reference TRBV7-9 and TRBJ1-1 provide the parts outside the CDR3, is DTGVSQNPRHKITKRGQNVTFRCDPISEHNRLYWYRQTLGQGPEFLTYFQNEAQLEKSRLLSDRFSAERPKGSFSTLEIQRTEQGDSAMYLCASPEAFFGQGTRLTVV.

This clonotype came up many times. This rearrangement joins TRBV29-1 to TRBJ2-7; 7 positions match TRBD1. V shed 6 bases and J 7 bases; nucleotides not matched to a gene: 15. Germline CDR1 and CDR2: SQVTM and ANQGSEA. The CDR3 loop spans 14 amino acids. In DNA, the CDR3 is TGCAGCGTCCGCGGACAGGACATCCTACGGGAGCAGTACTTC. The encoded protein is CSVRGQDILREQYF.

The J gene is TRBJ2-1, the V gene TRBV28, with TRBD2 identical over 11 bases. Germline V CDR1 and CDR2: MDHEN, SYDVKM. CDR3 size: 15 residues. J gave up 3 bases and V 5 bases, and 3 bases lay outside the gene matches. CDR3 nucleotide sequence: TGTGCCAGCAGTCGGGGACTAGCGGTCTACAATGAGCAGTTCTTC. Protein: CASSRGLAVYNEQFF.

This clonotype was observed a few times. The chain couples TRBV28 to TRBJ1-2, with 7 bases aligning to TRBD1. Germline values: CDR1 MDHEN, CDR2 SYDVKM. CDR3 length: 13 residues. V was clipped by 5 bases and J by 7 bases; unmatched bases: 7. The CDR3 here is CASSGHRGTGYTF. The DNA of the CDR3 is TGTGCCAGCAGTGGGCACAGGGGAACTGGCTACACCTTC.

The V and J genes are TRBV11-2 and TRBJ2-1; TRBD1 matches at 11 bases. V trimming: 5 bases; J trimming: 8 bases; junction bases outside the gene matches: 8. The germline gives CDR1 SGHAT, CDR2 FQNNGV. The CDR3 runs 15 residues. CDR3 residues: CASSAPGQGVYEQFF. The CDR3 DNA sequence: TGTGCCAGCAGCGCCCCGGGACAGGGGGTATATGAGCAGTTCTTC.

This clonotype was counted a few times. The V and J genes are TRBV6-2 or TRBV6-3 and TRBJ2-1; maybe TRBD2 (6 bases). CDR3 length equals 15 residues. Germline lookup yields CDR1 MNHEY and CDR2 SVGEGT. Trimming shortened V by 2 bases and J by 3 bases, and 11 bases separated the two germline ends. CDR3 sequence (DNA): TGTGCCAGCAGTTACGAGGGACTCTACTACAATGAGCAGTTCTTC. Encoded protein: CASSYEGLYYNEQFF.

The rearrangement joins TRBV3-1 to TRBJ2-1, with D unresolved. CDR3 length: 14 amino acids. The V gene lost 4 bases and the J gene lost 6 bases, with 13 bases spanning the gap. CDR1 is LGHDT, CDR2 YNNKEL, per germline (reference sequence). CDR3 protein: CASSPFRGINEQFF. For the CDR3, the DNA is TGTGCCAGCAGCCCTTTCCGAGGAATCAATGAGCAGTTCTTC.

This clonotype occurred many times. J is TRBJ2-2 and V is TRBV7-6; no definite D call. Between the trimmed V and J ends, which lost 2 bases and 5 bases, there was a span of 3 bases. This CDR3 contains 12 residues. CDR1 and CDR2 from the germline V gene are SGHVS and FNYEAQ. The CDR3: CASSLYTGELFF. CDR3 nucleotides: TGTGCCAGCAGCTTATATACCGGGGAGCTGTTTTTT.

The CDR3 here is CASAAGNEQFF. Here the CDR3 DNA reads TGTGCCAGCGCGGCGGGCAATGAGCAGTTCTTC. This sequence joins TRBV27 and TRBJ2-1; TRBD2 might be the D (5 bases). The CDR3 is made up of 11 amino acids. Trimming stripped 8 bases from V and 6 bases from J, with 8 bases between. Germline CDR1 MNHEY, CDR2 SMNVEV (reference sequence).

This clonotype has at least ten counts. This chain links TRBV9 with TRBJ2-1, with D unresolved. Germline V lookup: CDR1 SGDLS, CDR2 YYNGEE. V was cut by 0 bases and J by 0 bases, with 7 bases left in between. The CDR3 extends over 15 amino acids. The CDR3 region is CASSVGSSSYNEQFF. CDR3 nucleotides: TGTGCCAGCAGCGTAGGGTCGAGCTCCTACAATGAGCAGTTCTTC.

The rearrangement links TRBV11-2 to TRBJ2-7; perhaps TRBD2 as D (5 bases). V was clipped by 3 bases and J by 6 bases, with 18 bases between them. Germline loops: CDR1 SGHAT, CDR2 FQNNGV. CDR3 length: 15 amino acids. The CDR3 loop reads CASSLGEEGESEQYF. CDR3 coding DNA: TGTGCCAGCAGCTTGGGAGAGGAAGGTGAGAGCGAGCAGTACTTC.

The chain couples TRBV28 to TRBJ1-1; weak D call: TRBD1 (6 bases). Trimming pared 7 bases from V and 6 bases from J, leaving 18 bases between. The CDR3 is 14 amino acids. Germline assignment: CDR1 MDHEN and CDR2 SYDVKM. CDR3 residues: CASIGGRGAPEAFF. The CDR3 bases are TGTGCCAGCATAGGGGGGAGAGGGGCCCCTGAAGCTTTCTTT.

Turning to this clonotype: This may arise from a read error, as a much more abundant clone is one base away. The genes are TRBV2 and TRBJ1-4; no clear D. CDR1 is SNHLY, CDR2 FYNNEI, per germline. This CDR3 region has 13 residues. The CDR3 region is CVSIGGKDEKLFF. CDR3 bases: TGTGTCAGCATAGGAGGGAAGGATGAAAAACTGTTTTTT.

The chain combines TRBV28 with TRBJ2-1; the D is unclear. Germline V gene data show CDR1 as MDHEN and CDR2 as SYDVKM. The length of the CDR3 is 17 residues. Deletions cut 9 bases from V and 3 bases from J, with 24 bases between. The CDR3 here is CARSTSIELKDYNEQFF. CDR3 DNA sequence: TGTGCCAGAAGTACATCTATAGAACTCAAGGACTACAATGAGCAGTTCTTC.

The chain carries TRBV4-3 and TRBJ2-7; a weak D match, TRBD1 (6 bases). The V gene lost 6 bases and the J gene lost 1 base, with 22 bases spanning the gap. Germline V lookup: CDR1 LGHNA, CDR2 YSLEER. The CDR3 is made up of 17 amino acids. The CDR3 nucleotides read TGCGCCAGCAGTCCGAGATTACCGGGACACCTTTCCTACGAGCAGTACTTC. Translated, it gives CASSPRLPGHLSYEQYF.